This TCR beta chain was obtained from a study of blood T cell repertoires in COVID-19. Overall study: In each case, the material was cDNA or gDNA derived from T cells, B-cell-depleted T cells, or PBMCs.

Authors' processing steps: It was from reference gene primer amplification that nucleated cell counts were estimated. The data were produced by immunoSEQ multiplex PCR, yet TCRdb's version contains in-frame clones alone and is incomplete. The D gene and trimming were derived from the DNA, and the V and J assignments and clone size from that table. Here the sample spans roughly 100,000 clones, almost 80% being singletons. This CDR3 has 15 residues. Trimming removed 8 bases from V and 4 bases from J, with 21 bases in between. Germline CDR1 SGHAT, CDR2 FQNNGV. This chain joins TRBV11-2 and TRBJ2-7; D is perhaps TRBD2 (6 bases). The sequence was obtained from a man aged 55 to 69 with active or convalescent COVID-19. The sequenced material came from peripheral blood. For the CDR3, the DNA is TGTGCCAGCCACGACGGGGCGGGAAGATCGTACGAGCAGTACTTC. Encoded protein: CASHDGAGRSYEQYF.